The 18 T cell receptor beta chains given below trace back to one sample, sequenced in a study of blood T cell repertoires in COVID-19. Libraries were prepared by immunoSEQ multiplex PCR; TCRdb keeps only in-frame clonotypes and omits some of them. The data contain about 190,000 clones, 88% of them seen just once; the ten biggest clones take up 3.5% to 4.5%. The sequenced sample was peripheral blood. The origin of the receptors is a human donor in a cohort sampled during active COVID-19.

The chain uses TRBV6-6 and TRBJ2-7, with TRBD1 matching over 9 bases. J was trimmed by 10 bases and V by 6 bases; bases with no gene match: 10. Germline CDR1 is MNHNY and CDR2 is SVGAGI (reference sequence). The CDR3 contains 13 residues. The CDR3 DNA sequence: TGTGCCAGCAGCCAAGGGACAGGGAAATTTCAGTACTTC. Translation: CASSQGTGKFQYF.

This CDR3 reads CASSQVTGEHYEQYF. The CDR3 DNA reads TGTGCCAGCAGCCAAGTGACAGGGGAACACTACGAGCAGTACTTC. The V and J genes are TRBV3-1 (or the pseudogene TRBV3-2) and TRBJ2-7, with 8 bases fitting TRBD1. The CDR3 extends over 15 amino acids. CDR1 and CDR2 (germline): LGHDT, YNNKEL (reference sequence). The J segment lost 3 bases and the V segment lost 1 base, leaving 5 bases of the junction unmatched.

The DNA for the CDR3 is TGTGCCAGCAGCGTAGATGACAGGGCCTACGAGCAGTACTTC. It specifies CASSVDDRAYEQYF. The rearrangement links TRBV9 to TRBJ2-7; 7 nucleotides agree with TRBD1. CDR3 length equals 14 residues. The V gene end was trimmed by 0 bases and the J gene end by 2 bases; junction bases not matched to a gene: 2. The germline V gene has CDR1 SGDLS and CDR2 YYNGEE.

The CDR3 DNA follows: TGCGCCAGCAGCCAACAACAGGGTAGAAATGAAAAACTGTTTTTT. Its translation is CASSQQQGRNEKLFF. The chain couples TRBV4-1 to TRBJ1-4; D possibly corresponds to TRBD1 (6 bases). Germline-derived CDR1 and CDR2 are MGHRA and YSYEKL. Trimming pared 2 bases from V and 5 bases from J, leaving 12 bases between. The CDR3 covers 15 residues.

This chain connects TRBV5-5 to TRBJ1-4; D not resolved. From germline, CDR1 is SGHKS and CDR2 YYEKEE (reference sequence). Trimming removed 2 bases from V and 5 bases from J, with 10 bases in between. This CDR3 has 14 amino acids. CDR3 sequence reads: CASSFSGGNEKLFF. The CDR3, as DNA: TGTGCCAGCAGCTTCAGCGGAGGAAATGAAAAACTGTTTTTT.

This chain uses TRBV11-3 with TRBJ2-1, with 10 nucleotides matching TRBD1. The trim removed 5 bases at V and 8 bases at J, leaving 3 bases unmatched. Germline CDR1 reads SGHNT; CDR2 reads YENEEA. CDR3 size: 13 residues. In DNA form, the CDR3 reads TGTGCCAGCAGCAGGGACAGGGGAGATGAGCAGTTCTTC. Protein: CASSRDRGDEQFF.

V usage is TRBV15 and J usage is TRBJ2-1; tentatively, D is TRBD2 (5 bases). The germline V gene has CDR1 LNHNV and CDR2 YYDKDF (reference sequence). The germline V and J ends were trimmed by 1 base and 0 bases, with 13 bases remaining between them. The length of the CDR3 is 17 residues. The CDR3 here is CATSRAPPGSSYNEQFF. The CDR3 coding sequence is TGTGCCACCAGCAGAGCCCCCCCGGGGAGCTCCTACAATGAGCAGTTCTTC.

The CDR3: CASSRGGVHNQPQHF. DNA of the CDR3: TGTGCCAGCAGTCGGGGGGGGGTCCACAATCAGCCCCAGCATTTT. This chain connects TRBV2 to TRBJ1-5, with a weak D call TRBD1 (5 bases). The CDR3 is 15 amino acids. Trimming removed 5 bases from V and 3 bases from J, with 14 bases in between. CDR1 and CDR2 (germline): SNHLY, FYNNEI. The variable domain in full, with the rest retrieved from reference TRBV2 and TRBJ1-5, is EPEVTQTPSHQVTQMGQEVILRCVPISNHLYFYWYRQILGQKVEFLVSFYNNEISEKSEIFDDQFSVERPDGSNFTLKIRSTKLEDSAMYFCASSRGGVHNQPQHFGDGTRLSIL.

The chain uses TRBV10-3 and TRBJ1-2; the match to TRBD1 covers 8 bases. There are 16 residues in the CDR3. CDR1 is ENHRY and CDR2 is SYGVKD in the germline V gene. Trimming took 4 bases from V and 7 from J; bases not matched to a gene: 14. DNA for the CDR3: TGTGCCATCAGTGCCGGACAGGGTTTAGGGGGGGCTGGCTACACCTTC. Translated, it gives CAISAGQGLGGAGYTF.

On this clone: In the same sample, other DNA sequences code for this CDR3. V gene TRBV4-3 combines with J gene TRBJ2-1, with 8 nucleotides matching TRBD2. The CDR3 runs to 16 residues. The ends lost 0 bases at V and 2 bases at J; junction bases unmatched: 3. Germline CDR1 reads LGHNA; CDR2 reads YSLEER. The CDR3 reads CASSQDPGGAYNEQFF. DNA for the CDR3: TGCGCCAGCAGCCAAGATCCCGGGGGGGCCTACAATGAGCAGTTCTTC.

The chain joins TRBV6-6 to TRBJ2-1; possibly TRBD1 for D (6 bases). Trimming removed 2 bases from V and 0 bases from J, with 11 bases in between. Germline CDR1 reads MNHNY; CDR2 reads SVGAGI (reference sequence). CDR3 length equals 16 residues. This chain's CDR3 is CASSYAGQNSYNEQFF. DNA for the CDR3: TGTGCCAGCAGTTACGCCGGACAGAACTCCTACAATGAGCAGTTCTTC.

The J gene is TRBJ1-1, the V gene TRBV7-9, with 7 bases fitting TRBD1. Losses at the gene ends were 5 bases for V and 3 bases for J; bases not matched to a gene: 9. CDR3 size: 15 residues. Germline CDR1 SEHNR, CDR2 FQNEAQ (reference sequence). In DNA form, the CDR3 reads TGTGCCAGCAGCCCCTGGGACAGTCGGTACACTGAAGCTTTCTTT. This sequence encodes CASSPWDSRYTEAFF.

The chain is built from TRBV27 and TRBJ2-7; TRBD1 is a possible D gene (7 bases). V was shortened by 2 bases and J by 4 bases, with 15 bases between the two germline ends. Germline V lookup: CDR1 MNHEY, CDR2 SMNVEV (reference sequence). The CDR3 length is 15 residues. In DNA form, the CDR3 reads TGTGCCAGCAGTTTAGAGAGACAGGGAGGTTACGAGCAGTACTTC. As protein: CASSLERQGGYEQYF.

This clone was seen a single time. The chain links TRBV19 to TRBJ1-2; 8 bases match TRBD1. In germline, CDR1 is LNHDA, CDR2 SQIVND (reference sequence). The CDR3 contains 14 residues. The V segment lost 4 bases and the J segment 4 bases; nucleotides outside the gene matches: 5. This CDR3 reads CASSTGQGGYGYTF. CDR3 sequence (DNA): TGTGCCAGTAGTACCGGACAGGGTGGCTATGGCTACACCTTC.

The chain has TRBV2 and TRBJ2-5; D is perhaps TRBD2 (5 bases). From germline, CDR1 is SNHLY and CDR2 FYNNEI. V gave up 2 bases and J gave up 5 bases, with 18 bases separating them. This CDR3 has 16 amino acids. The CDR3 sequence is CASSELTQPSGETQYF. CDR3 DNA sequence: TGTGCCAGCAGTGAACTCACACAGCCTTCGGGGGAGACCCAGTACTTC.

CDR3: CASSQAPRGGYGYTF. Here the CDR3 DNA reads TGCGCCAGCAGCCAAGCCCCCAGGGGCGGCTATGGCTACACCTTC. This chain links TRBV4-1 with TRBJ1-2; D possibly corresponds to TRBD1 (6 bases). This CDR3 has 15 residues. CDR1 MGHRA and CDR2 YSYEKL come from the germline V gene. V was clipped by 1 base and J by 4 bases, with 13 bases between them.

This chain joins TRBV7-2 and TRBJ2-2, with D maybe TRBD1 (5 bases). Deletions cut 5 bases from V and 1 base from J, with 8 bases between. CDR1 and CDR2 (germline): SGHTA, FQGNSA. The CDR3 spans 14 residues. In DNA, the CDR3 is TGTGCCAGCAGCCCCACAGGGAACACCGGGGAGCTGTTTTTT. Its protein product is CASSPTGNTGELFF.

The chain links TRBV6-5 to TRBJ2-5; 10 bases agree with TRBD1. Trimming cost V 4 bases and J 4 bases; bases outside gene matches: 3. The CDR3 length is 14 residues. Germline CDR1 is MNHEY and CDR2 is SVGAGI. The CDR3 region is CASSSRTGGETQYF. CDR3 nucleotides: TGTGCCAGCAGTTCCCGGACAGGGGGAGAGACCCAGTACTTC.